Listed here are 11 T cell receptor beta chains from one sample, sequenced in a study of PD-1 blockade in classical Hodgkin lymphoma (TCRdb year 2020). Library preparation used the immunoSEQ multiplex PCR assay. This immuneACCESS table, as held by TCRdb, lists in-frame sequences with V and J called but not all clones. Of the missing ones, under half trace to an unresolved V gene in checked studies; the others have no known cause. For this sample the table gives fewer than 55,000 clones, of which over 70% were detected only once. The leading ten clones occupy around 20% of the sample. The time point label, as the study defines it: cycle 4 day 1 (C4D1), after six to seven weeks of nivolumab. Relapse after autologous stem cell transplantation had occurred in all trial patients, and cohorts A, B and C were distinguished by prior brentuximab vedotin exposure. Sequencing was performed on peripheral blood mononuclear cells (PBMCs), taken before the fourth cycle of nivolumab. The source is a human donor with classical Hodgkin lymphoma.

CDR3 sequence reads: CASTDLGGLNSPLHF. Here the CDR3 DNA reads TGTGCCAGCACCGACCTCGGGGGGCTTAATTCACCCCTCCACTTT. The chain recombines TRBV6-5 with TRBJ1-6; a weak D match, TRBD1 (6 bases). Trimming stripped 7 bases from V and 6 bases from J, with 16 bases between. The length of the CDR3 is 15 residues. The germline V gene has CDR1 MNHEY and CDR2 SVGAGI.

This clone was seen once. The chain combines TRBV28 with TRBJ1-1; D not resolved. Germline V gene lookup returns CDR1 MDHEN and CDR2 SYDVKM. The CDR3 extends over 18 amino acids. V was shortened by 5 bases and J by 1 base, with 23 bases between the two germline ends. CDR3 nucleotide sequence: TGTGCCAGCAGTCCCGGGGATGCGAAATCAGGTCCGAACACTGAAGCTTTCTTT. It encodes CASSPGDAKSGPNTEAFF.

The chain joins TRBV28 to TRBJ2-7; 7 bases match TRBD2. This CDR3 is 12 amino acids long. J was trimmed by 7 bases and V by 3 bases; bases with no gene match: 3. Germline values: CDR1 MDHEN, CDR2 SYDVKM. The CDR3 DNA reads as TGTGCCAGCAGTTTGGTCGGGGGGGAGCAGTACTTC. Its protein is CASSLVGGEQYF.

The chain employs TRBV28 and TRBJ2-5; D is perhaps TRBD1 (6 bases). This CDR3 has 14 amino acids. The V and J ends lost 3 bases and 3 bases respectively, with 11 bases between them. The germline V gene encodes CDR1 MDHEN and CDR2 SYDVKM. The CDR3 reads CASSFNRVKETQYF. The CDR3 DNA reads as TGTGCCAGCAGTTTTAACAGGGTCAAAGAGACCCAGTACTTC.

This clone was detected a few times. At one boundary the junction diverges from the germline segment, which might be a read error. The genes are TRBV6-5 and TRBJ1-1; 7 bases map to TRBD1. The CDR3 consists of 15 residues. CDR1 is MNHEY and CDR2 is SVGAGI in the germline V gene. The CDR3 loop is CAISDSGTVNTEAFF. The CDR3 DNA follows: TGTGCCATCAGTGACTCCGGGACAGTGAACACTGAAGCTTTCTTT.

V usage is TRBV7-8 and J usage is TRBJ2-7; TRBD2 matches 13 bases. Germline V gene data show CDR1 as SGHVS and CDR2 as FQNEAQ. J gave up 3 bases and V 5 bases, and 4 bases lay outside the gene matches. This CDR3 spans 15 amino acids. This CDR3 reads CASSPGTSGIYEQYF. The CDR3 bases are TGTGCCAGCAGCCCAGGGACTAGCGGGATCTACGAGCAGTACTTC.

CDR3 bases: TGTGCCAGCAGCCCCACCGAGCGGGGCTACACCTTC. It codes for CASSPTERGYTF. The chain couples TRBV5-6 to TRBJ1-2; the D is unclear. V was shortened by 4 bases and J by 8 bases, with 12 bases between the two germline ends. The CDR3 consists of 12 residues. Germline loops: CDR1 SGHDT, CDR2 YYEEEE.

The V and J genes are TRBV6-5 and TRBJ1-2, with TRBD1 matching over 8 bases. The V gene's germline CDR1 is MNHEY and CDR2 SVGAGI. With V trimmed by 6 bases and J by 10 bases, 7 bases remained unmatched. The CDR3 sequence is 12 residues long. CDR3 in DNA: TGTGCCAGCAGCCTCCTACAGGGGGACTACACCTTC. As protein: CASSLLQGDYTF.

The chain couples TRBV5-5 to TRBJ1-6; 7 bases align to TRBD1. The J segment lost 5 bases and the V segment lost 4 bases, leaving 6 bases of the junction unmatched. The CDR3 has 15 amino acids. Germline values: CDR1 SGHKS, CDR2 YYEKEE (reference sequence). The CDR3 reads CASSVQGVNNSPLHF. The CDR3 DNA sequence: TGTGCCAGCAGCGTTCAGGGGGTTAATAATTCACCCCTCCACTTT.

This clone occurred a few times. The identical CDR3 is also encoded by other nucleotide sequences in the sample. The genes are TRBV5-6 and TRBJ2-1, with 8 nucleotides matching TRBD1. The CDR3 sequence is 16 residues long. V trimming: 3 bases; J trimming: 4 bases; junction bases outside the gene matches: 9. CDR1 and CDR2 from the germline V gene are SGHDT and YYEEEE. CDR3 DNA sequence: TGTGCCAGCAGCTGGGCACCGGGACAGGAGTACAATGAGCAGTTCTTC. It specifies CASSWAPGQEYNEQFF.

The V gene is TRBV7-3, the J gene TRBJ2-3, with 13 bases lining up with TRBD2. The CDR3 loop spans 15 amino acids. Per germline, CDR1 SGHTA and CDR2 FQGTGA. V was clipped by 5 bases and J by 4 bases; unmatched bases: 3. CDR3 in amino acids: CASSGGLAGADTQYF. In DNA, the CDR3 is TGTGCCAGCAGCGGCGGACTAGCGGGAGCAGATACGCAGTATTTT. The full variable domain, with the rest looked up from reference TRBV7-3 and TRBJ2-3, is GAGVSQTPSNKVTEKGKYVELRCDPISGHTALYWYRQSLGQGPEFLIYFQGTGAADDSGLPNDRFFAVRPEGSVSTLKIQRTERGDSAVYLCASSGGLAGADTQYFGPGTRLTVL.